This T cell receptor beta chain was found in a study of T cell responses to AZD1222 COVID-19 vaccine. For the study at large: The study pooled second doses at about 4 or about 12 weeks.

About this clone itself: The antigen is undetermined.

From germline, CDR1 is MNHEY and CDR2 SVGAGI. V was clipped by 4 bases and J by 2 bases; unmatched bases: 2. The CDR3 runs to 14 residues. Study-wide points: Spike was spanned by vaccine-associated CD4 TCRs, which were dominant at 160-218 and 743-854. Donors in the cohort were predominantly white British and more often female, and clonal diversity was possibly underestimated.

Using immunoSEQ multiplex PCR, the repertoire was profiled, and TCRdb retains in-frame clones only, with some absent. The data show roughly 93,000 clones, with roughly 88% seen just once and about a quarter held by the top ten. The specimen comprised peripheral blood, sampled on day 0 of AZD1222 vaccination. The chain recombines TRBV6-5 with TRBJ2-7, with 10 positions matching TRBD1. The sequence derives from an adult in good health. Here the CDR3 DNA reads TGTGCCAGCAGTTCCGGACAGGGGGCCTACGAGCAGTACTTC. This sequence encodes CASSSGQGAYEQYF.